This T cell receptor beta chain was obtained from a study of Ad26.COV2.S vaccination and SARS-CoV-2 variants. Study in general: By the intramuscular route, Ad26.COV2.S was given once, or twice 56 days apart. Study results and limitations: Greater spike-specific TCR breadth was seen in vaccine recipients than in placebo recipients.

Note on this clone: What it binds is not known.

Treatment meaning: 19 received Ad26.COV2.S at low or high dose, single or two shots; roughly five received placebo; per-sample allocation not given. The study sampled participants on day 63 after the first vaccine or placebo injection. This person who donated was an adult of 18-55 years in Boston. The length of the CDR3 is 15 residues. Germline lookup yields CDR1 GTSNPN and CDR2 SVGIG (reference sequence). Trimming left V 4 bases short and J 3 bases short, with 15 bases between. The table came from immunoSEQ multiplex PCR; TCRdb's copy has only in-frame clones and leaves some out. Of some 350,000 clones in the sample, about 85% were seen once.

The TCR was taken from a person aged 18-60 years who received the Ad26.COV2.S COVID-19 vaccine or a placebo. The material was peripheral blood, obtained in a trial of Ad26.COV2.S vaccine versus placebo. The rearrangement links TRBV30 to TRBJ1-4; the D is unclear. CDR3 coding DNA: TGTGCCTGGAATATAGGGCTGAAGGCTAATGAAAAACTGTTTTTT. Amino acid sequence: CAWNIGLKANEKLFF.